This paragraph reports one T cell receptor beta chain. Antigen unknown. Libraries were prepared by immunoSEQ multiplex PCR; TCRdb keeps only in-frame clonotypes and omits some of them. In the table there are under 70,000 clones, roughly 90% of which are singletons. The data were obtained in a study of T cell responses to AZD1222 COVID-19 vaccine. Study observations and caveats: CD4 TCRs covered the whole spike, strongest at regions 160-218 and 743-854. Sampling captured repertoires only after the peak T cell response.

J was trimmed by 1 base and V by 5 bases; bases with no gene match: 4. The CDR3 runs 16 residues. Germline assignment: CDR1 SGHVS and CDR2 FQNEAQ. The TCR comes from an adult who received the AZD1222 COVID-19 vaccine. The gene calls are TRBV7-8 and TRBJ2-3, with 12 nucleotides matching TRBD2. The input for sequencing was peripheral blood, taken 28 days after the second AZD1222 dose. The CDR3 region is CASSPRLAGGTDTQYF. The CDR3 DNA reads as TGTGCCAGCAGCCCCCGACTAGCGGGAGGCACAGATACGCAGTATTTT. The whole variable domain, filled in from reference TRBV7-8 and TRBJ2-3, reads GAGVSQSPRYKVAKRGQDVALRCDPISGHVSLFWYQQALGQGPEFLTYFQNEAQLDKSGLPSDRFFAERPEGSVSTLKIQRTQQEDSAVYLCASSPRLAGGTDTQYFGPGTRLTVL.